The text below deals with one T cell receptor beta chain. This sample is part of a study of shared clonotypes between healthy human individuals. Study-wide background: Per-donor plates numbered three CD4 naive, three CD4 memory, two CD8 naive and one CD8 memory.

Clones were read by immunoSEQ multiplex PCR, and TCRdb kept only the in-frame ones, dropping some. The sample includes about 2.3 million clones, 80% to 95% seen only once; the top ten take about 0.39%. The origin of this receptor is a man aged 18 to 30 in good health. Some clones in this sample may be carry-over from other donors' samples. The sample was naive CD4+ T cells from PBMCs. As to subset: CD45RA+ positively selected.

The CDR3 sequence: CASSQDARQGGTDTQYF. For the CDR3, the DNA is TGTGCCAGCAGCCAGGATGCCCGACAGGGTGGCACAGATACGCAGTATTTT. V and J are TRBV4-2 and TRBJ2-3, with 7 bases aligning to TRBD1. Germline assignment: CDR1 LGHNA and CDR2 YNFKEQ. With 3 bases clipped from V and 1 base from J, the junction kept 10 bases outside the gene matches. The CDR3 is 17 amino acids.